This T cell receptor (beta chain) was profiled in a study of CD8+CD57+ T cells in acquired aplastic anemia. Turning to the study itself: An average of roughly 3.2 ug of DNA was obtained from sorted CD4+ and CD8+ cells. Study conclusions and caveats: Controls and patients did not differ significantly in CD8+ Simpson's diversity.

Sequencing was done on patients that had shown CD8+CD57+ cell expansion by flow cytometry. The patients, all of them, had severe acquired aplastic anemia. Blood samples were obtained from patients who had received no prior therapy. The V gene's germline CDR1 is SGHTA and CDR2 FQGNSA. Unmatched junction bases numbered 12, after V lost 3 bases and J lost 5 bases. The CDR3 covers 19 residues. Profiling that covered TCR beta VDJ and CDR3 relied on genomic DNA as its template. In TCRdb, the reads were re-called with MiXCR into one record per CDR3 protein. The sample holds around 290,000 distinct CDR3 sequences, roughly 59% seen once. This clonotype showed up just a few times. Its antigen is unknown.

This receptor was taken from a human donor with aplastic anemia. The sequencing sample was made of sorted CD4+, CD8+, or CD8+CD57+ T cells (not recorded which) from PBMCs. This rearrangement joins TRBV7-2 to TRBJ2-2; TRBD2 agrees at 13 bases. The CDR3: CASSLVSTGLAGETGELFF. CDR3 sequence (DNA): TGTGCCAGCAGCTTGGTCAGTACAGGACTAGCGGGAGAAACCGGGGAGCTGTTTTTT.